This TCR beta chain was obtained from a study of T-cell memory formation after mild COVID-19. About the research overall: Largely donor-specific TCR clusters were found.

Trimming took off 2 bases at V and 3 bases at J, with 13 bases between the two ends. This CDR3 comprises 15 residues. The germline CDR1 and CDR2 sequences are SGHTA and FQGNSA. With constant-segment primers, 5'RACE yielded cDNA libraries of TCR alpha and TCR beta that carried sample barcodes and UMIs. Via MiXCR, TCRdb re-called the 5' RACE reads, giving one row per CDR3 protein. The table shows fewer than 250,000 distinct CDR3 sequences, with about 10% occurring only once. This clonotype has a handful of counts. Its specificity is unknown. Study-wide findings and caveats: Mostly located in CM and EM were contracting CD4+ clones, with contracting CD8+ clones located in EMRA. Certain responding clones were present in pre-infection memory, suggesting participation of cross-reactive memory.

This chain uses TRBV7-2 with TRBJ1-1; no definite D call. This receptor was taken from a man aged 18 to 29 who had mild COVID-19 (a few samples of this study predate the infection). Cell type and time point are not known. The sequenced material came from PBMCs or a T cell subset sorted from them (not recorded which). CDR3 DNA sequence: TGTGCCAGCAGCTTAACGAGTAGTCCGGACACTGAAGCTTTCTTT. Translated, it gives CASSLTSSPDTEAFF.